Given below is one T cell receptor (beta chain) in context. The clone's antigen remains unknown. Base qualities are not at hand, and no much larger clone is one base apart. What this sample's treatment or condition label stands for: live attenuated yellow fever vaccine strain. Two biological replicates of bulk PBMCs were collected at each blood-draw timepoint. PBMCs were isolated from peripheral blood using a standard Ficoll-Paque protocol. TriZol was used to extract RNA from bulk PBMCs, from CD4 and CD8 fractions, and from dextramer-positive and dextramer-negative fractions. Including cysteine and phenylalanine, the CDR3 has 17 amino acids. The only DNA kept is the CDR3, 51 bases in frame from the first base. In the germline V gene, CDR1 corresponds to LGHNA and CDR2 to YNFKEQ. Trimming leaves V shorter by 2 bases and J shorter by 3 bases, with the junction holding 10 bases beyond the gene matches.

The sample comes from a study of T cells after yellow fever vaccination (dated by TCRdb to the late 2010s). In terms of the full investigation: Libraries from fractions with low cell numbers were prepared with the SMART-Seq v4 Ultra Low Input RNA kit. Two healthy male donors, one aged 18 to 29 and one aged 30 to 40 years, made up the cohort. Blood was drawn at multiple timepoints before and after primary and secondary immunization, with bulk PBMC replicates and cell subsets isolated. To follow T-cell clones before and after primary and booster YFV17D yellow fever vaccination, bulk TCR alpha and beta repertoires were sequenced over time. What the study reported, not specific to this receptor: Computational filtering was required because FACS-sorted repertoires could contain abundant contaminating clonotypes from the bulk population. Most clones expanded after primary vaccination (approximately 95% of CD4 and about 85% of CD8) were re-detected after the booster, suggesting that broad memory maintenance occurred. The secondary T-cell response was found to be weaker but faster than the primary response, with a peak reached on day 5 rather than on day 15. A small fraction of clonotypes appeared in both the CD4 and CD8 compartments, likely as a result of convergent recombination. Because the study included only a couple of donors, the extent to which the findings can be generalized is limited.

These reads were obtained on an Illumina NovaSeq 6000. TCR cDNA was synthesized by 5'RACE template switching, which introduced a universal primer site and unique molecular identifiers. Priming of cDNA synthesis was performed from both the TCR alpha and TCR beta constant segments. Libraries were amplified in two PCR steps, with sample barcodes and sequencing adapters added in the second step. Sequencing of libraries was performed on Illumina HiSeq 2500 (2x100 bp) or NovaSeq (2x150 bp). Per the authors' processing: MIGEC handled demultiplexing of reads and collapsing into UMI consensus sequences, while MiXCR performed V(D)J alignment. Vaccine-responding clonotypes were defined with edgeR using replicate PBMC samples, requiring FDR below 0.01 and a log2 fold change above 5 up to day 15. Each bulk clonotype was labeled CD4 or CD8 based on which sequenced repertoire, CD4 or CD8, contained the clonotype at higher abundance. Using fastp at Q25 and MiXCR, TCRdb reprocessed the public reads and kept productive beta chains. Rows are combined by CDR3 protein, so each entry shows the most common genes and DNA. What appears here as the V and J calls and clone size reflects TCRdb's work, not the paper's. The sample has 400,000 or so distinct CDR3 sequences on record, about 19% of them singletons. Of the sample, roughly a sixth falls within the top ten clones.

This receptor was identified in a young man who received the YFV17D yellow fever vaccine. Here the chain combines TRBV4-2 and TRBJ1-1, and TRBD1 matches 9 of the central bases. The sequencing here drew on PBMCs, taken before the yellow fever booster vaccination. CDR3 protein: CASSQTGTGRSDTEAFF. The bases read TGTGCCAGCAGCCAAACCGGGACAGGGAGGTCTGACACTGAAGCTTTCTTT.